Presented here are 22 T cell receptor beta chains from one specimen sequenced in a study of cytomegalovirus exposure and HLA in healthy donors. Amplification used 60 Vbeta primers and 13 Jbeta primers. Profiled with immunoSEQ multiplex PCR; TCRdb holds only in-frame clones, not every one. Listed are some 130,000 clones; 1.5% to 2% falls within the top ten. Sequenced: PBMCs. The receptor set was obtained from a woman aged 60 to 75 in good health and CMV-seronegative.

V gene TRBV6-5 combines with J gene TRBJ2-5, with TRBD1 identical over 8 bases. The CDR3 covers 16 residues. Germline values: CDR1 MNHEY, CDR2 SVGAGI. V trimming: 0 bases; J trimming: 2 bases; junction bases outside the gene matches: 5. The CDR3 nucleotides are TGTGCCAGCAGTTACTCCGACCGGACAGGGCAAGAGACCCAGTACTTC. Its protein product is CASSYSDRTGQETQYF.

V usage is TRBV4-1 and J usage is TRBJ2-1; TRBD2 agrees at 8 bases. The V segment lost 4 bases and the J segment 1 base; nucleotides outside the gene matches: 9. The germline CDR1 and CDR2 sequences are MGHRA and YSYEKL. This CDR3 has 17 residues. The CDR3 DNA is TGCGCCAGCAGCCCCCTCTTTAGCGGGGATTCCTACAATGAGCAGTTCTTC. Protein sequence: CASSPLFSGDSYNEQFF.

The gene calls are TRBV19 and TRBJ1-2; a possible D gene is TRBD1 (5 bases). The germline V and J ends were trimmed by 4 bases and 4 bases, with 13 bases remaining between them. Germline-derived CDR1 and CDR2 are LNHDA and SQIVND (reference sequence). The CDR3 totals 14 residues. CDR3 sequence: CASSRGLITYGYTF. The CDR3 coding sequence is TGTGCCAGTAGTAGGGGACTGATCACCTATGGCTACACCTTC.

The genes are TRBV6-5 and TRBJ1-2, with D maybe TRBD1 (6 bases). The V and J ends lost 4 bases and 3 bases respectively, with 15 bases between them. This CDR3 has 15 amino acids. Germline V gives CDR1 MNHEY, CDR2 SVGAGI. The DNA of the CDR3 is TGTGCCAGCAGTTCCGACAGGAACCGACACTATGGCTACACCTTC. Translated, it gives CASSSDRNRHYGYTF.

V gene TRBV29-1 combines with J gene TRBJ2-7; D possibly corresponds to TRBD1 (5 bases). The CDR3 length is 13 residues. Germline V gene sequence: CDR1 SQVTM, CDR2 ANQGSEA. Trimming cost V 7 bases and J 2 bases, with 15 bases left between them. CDR3 sequence reads: CSARQTETYEQYF. The CDR3 region has the DNA TGCAGCGCGCGGCAGACAGAAACCTACGAGCAGTACTTC.

The V call is TRBV5-1, the J call TRBJ2-1; 12 bases are shared with TRBD2. The CDR3 runs to 17 residues. Losses at the gene ends were 0 bases for V and 7 bases for J; bases not matched to a gene: 8. The V gene's germline CDR1 is SGHRS and CDR2 YFSETQ. Written as DNA, the CDR3 is TGCGCCAGCAGCTTGGGGGTGACTAGCGGGAGCAGGAATGAGCAGTTCTTC. Protein: CASSLGVTSGSRNEQFF.

This chain uses TRBV2 with TRBJ1-5; 10 positions agree with TRBD1. Germline V CDR1 and CDR2: SNHLY, FYNNEI. The CDR3 is made up of 16 amino acids. Trimming cost V 8 bases and J 4 bases; bases outside gene matches: 11. The CDR3 here is CASGPDGTGVNQPQHF. In DNA, the CDR3 is TGTGCCAGCGGGCCAGACGGGACAGGGGTGAATCAGCCCCAGCATTTT.

The rearrangement links TRBV6-1 to TRBJ1-1; no clear D. The V gene's germline CDR1 is MNHNS and CDR2 SASEGT. V shed 4 bases and J shed 3 bases, with 9 bases lying between them. The CDR3 length is 13 residues. CDR3 amino acids: CASSGNAYTEAFF. In DNA form, the CDR3 reads TGTGCCAGCAGTGGAAACGCGTACACTGAAGCTTTCTTT.

This chain joins TRBV19 and TRBJ2-6; D unclear. CDR3 length equals 14 residues. The germline V and J ends were trimmed by 6 bases and 0 bases, with 6 bases remaining between them. Germline V CDR1 and CDR2: LNHDA, SQIVND (reference sequence). The CDR3 reads CASRQPSGANVLTF. In DNA form, the CDR3 reads TGTGCCAGTAGACAGCCCTCTGGGGCCAACGTCCTGACTTTC.

V and J are TRBV7-6 and TRBJ2-5, with 9 positions matching TRBD1. The CDR3 is 15 residues long. After removal of 1 base from V and 5 bases from J, the junction contained 5 bases not matched to a gene. Germline assignment: CDR1 SGHVS and CDR2 FNYEAQ. The chain's CDR3 is CASSLGQGVRETQYF. The CDR3 bases are TGTGCCAGCAGCTTAGGACAGGGGGTTCGGGAGACCCAGTACTTC.

The rearrangement links TRBV4-2 to TRBJ2-1; 8 bases agree with TRBD2. V lost 3 bases and J lost 2; bases outside the gene matches: 6. The germline gives CDR1 LGHNA, CDR2 YNFKEQ. The CDR3 runs to 16 residues. CDR3 DNA sequence: TGTGCCAGCAGCCAGGAGAGCGGGGGAGCCTACAATGAGCAGTTCTTC. It specifies CASSQESGGAYNEQFF.

This chain uses TRBV4-1 with TRBJ2-7, with 9 positions matching TRBD2. V was pared by 1 base and J by 7 bases, with 11 bases of the junction left unmatched. The CDR3 is made up of 16 amino acids. Germline CDR1 and CDR2: MGHRA and YSYEKL. The DNA for the CDR3 is TGCGCCAGCAGCCAAGTTCGGGGCGGGAGGGCGGGGGAGCAGTACTTC. Translated: CASSQVRGGRAGEQYF.

The chain couples TRBV6-6 to TRBJ1-1; D may be TRBD1 (6 bases). The V gene lost 6 bases and the J gene lost 4 bases, with 15 bases spanning the gap. From germline, CDR1 is MNHNY and CDR2 SVGAGI (reference sequence). The CDR3 covers 14 residues. CDR3 DNA sequence: TGTGCCAGCAGACAGGGTAAGGACGGCACTGAAGCTTTCTTT. Its translation is CASRQGKDGTEAFF.

The CDR3 is CASSVGDRLGYGYTF. The CDR3 DNA reads as TGTGCCAGCAGCGTAGGGGACAGGCTGGGCTATGGCTACACCTTC. The V and J genes are TRBV9 and TRBJ1-2, with TRBD1 matching 8 bases. Trimming took 0 bases from V and 4 from J; bases not matched to a gene: 5. Germline V lookup: CDR1 SGDLS, CDR2 YYNGEE. The CDR3 is 15 amino acids. Looking up the rest from reference TRBV9 and TRBJ1-2 gives the full variable domain: DSGVTQTPKHLITATGQRVTLRCSPRSGDLSVYWYQQSLDQGLQFLIQYYNGEERAKGNILERFSAQQFPDLHSELNLSSLELGDSALYFCASSVGDRLGYGYTFGSGTRLTVV.

V gene TRBV5-4 combines with J gene TRBJ1-3; D might be TRBD1 (5 bases). The CDR3 extends over 16 amino acids. The V gene lost 4 bases and the J gene lost 0 bases, with 14 bases spanning the gap. Per the germline V gene, CDR1 is SGHNT and CDR2 is YYREEE (reference sequence). The CDR3 sequence is CASSGGGESSGNTIYF. The CDR3 DNA reads as TGTGCCAGCAGCGGGGGGGGTGAATCCTCTGGAAACACCATATATTTT.

V usage is TRBV6-5 and J usage is TRBJ1-5; 7 bases agree with TRBD1. Per germline, CDR1 MNHEY and CDR2 SVGAGI. The CDR3 is 14 residues long. V lost 6 bases and J lost 4; bases outside the gene matches: 6. DNA of the CDR3: TGTGCCAGCAGACCGGGACAGATTAATCAGCCCCAGCATTTT. Translation gives CASRPGQINQPQHF.

The rearrangement uses TRBV6-1 and TRBJ2-7, with 7 bases fitting TRBD1. Germline V gives CDR1 MNHNS, CDR2 SASEGT. This CDR3 contains 13 residues. J lost 6 bases, V lost 5 bases, and 7 bases had no gene match. The CDR3 bases are TGTGCCAGCAGTTTTGACAGGGCGTTCGAGCAGTACTTC. This sequence encodes CASSFDRAFEQYF.

The gene calls are TRBV9 and TRBJ2-7; 13 positions match TRBD2. CDR3 length: 15 amino acids. J was trimmed by 2 bases and V by 3 bases; bases with no gene match: 2. Germline assignment: CDR1 SGDLS and CDR2 YYNGEE. CDR3 sequence: CASSGTSGGAYEQYF. CDR3 DNA: TGTGCCAGCAGCGGTACTAGCGGGGGGGCCTACGAGCAGTACTTC.

The rearrangement links TRBV5-1 to TRBJ1-4, with D hard to call. CDR1 and CDR2 from the germline V gene are SGHRS and YFSETQ. Trimming stripped 0 bases from V and 0 bases from J, with 6 bases between. CDR3 length: 15 residues. This chain's CDR3 is CASSLAVATNEKLFF. Here the CDR3 DNA reads TGCGCCAGCAGCTTGGCAGTTGCAACTAATGAAAAACTGTTTTTT.

The V and J genes are TRBV27 and TRBJ1-1; 12 nucleotides agree with TRBD1. Losses at the gene ends were 6 bases for V and 4 bases for J; bases not matched to a gene: 6. Germline CDR1 reads MNHEY; CDR2 reads SMNVEV (reference sequence). The CDR3 is 15 residues long. This CDR3 is CASRPGQGASTEAFF. The CDR3 DNA follows: TGTGCCAGCAGGCCGGGACAGGGGGCGAGCACTGAAGCTTTCTTT.

The CDR3 sequence is CASSYGLAGEQETQYF. The CDR3 nucleotides read TGTGCCAGCAGTTACGGGCTAGCGGGGGAACAAGAGACCCAGTACTTC. This chain uses TRBV6-5 with TRBJ2-5, with TRBD2 identical over 10 bases. J lost 2 bases, V lost 2 bases, and 5 bases had no gene match. Germline V gene data show CDR1 as MNHEY and CDR2 as SVGAGI. The CDR3 consists of 16 residues.

This chain joins TRBV9 and TRBJ2-1; the match to TRBD2 covers 11 bases. Per germline, CDR1 SGDLS and CDR2 YYNGEE. The V segment lost 2 bases and the J segment 10 bases; nucleotides outside the gene matches: 11. This CDR3 has 16 residues. This CDR3 reads CASSVDLAGGRGEQFF. The CDR3 DNA reads TGTGCCAGCAGCGTTGACCTAGCGGGGGGCCGCGGGGAGCAGTTCTTC.